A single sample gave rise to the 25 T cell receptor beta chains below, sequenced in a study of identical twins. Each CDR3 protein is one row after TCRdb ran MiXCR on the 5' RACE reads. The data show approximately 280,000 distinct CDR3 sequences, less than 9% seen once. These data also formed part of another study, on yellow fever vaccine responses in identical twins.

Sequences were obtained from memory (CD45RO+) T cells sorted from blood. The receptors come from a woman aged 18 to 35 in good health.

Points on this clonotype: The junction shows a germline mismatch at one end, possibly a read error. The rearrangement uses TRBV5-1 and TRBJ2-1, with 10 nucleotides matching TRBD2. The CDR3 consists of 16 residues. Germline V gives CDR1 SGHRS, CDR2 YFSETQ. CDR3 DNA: TGCGCCAGCGGCTTGGGGAGACTAGCGGGTTACAATGAGCAGTTCTTC. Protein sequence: CASGLGRLAGYNEQFF.

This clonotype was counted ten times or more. CDR3 sequence reads: CASSRSTGGGFYEQFF. The CDR3 nucleotides are TGCGCCAGCAGCCGATCGACGGGGGGGGGTTTTTATGAGCAGTTCTTC. The chain links TRBV4-1 to TRBJ2-1, with 8 bases that match TRBD2. CDR1 and CDR2 from the germline V gene are MGHRA and YSYEKL. The CDR3 extends over 16 amino acids. J was trimmed by 8 bases and V by 4 bases; bases with no gene match: 13.

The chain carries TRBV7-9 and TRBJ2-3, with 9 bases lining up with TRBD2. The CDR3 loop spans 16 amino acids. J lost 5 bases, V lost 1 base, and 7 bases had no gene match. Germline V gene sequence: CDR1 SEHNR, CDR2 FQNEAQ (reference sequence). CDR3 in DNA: TGTGCCAGCAGCTTAGGCGTCGCGGGGGGGCTAGATACGCAGTATTTT. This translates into CASSLGVAGGLDTQYF.

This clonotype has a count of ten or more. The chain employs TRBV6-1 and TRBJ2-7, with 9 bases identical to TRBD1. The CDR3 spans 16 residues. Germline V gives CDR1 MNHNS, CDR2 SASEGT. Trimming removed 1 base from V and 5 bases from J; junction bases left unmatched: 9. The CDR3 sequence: CASSEDAGQGSHEQYV. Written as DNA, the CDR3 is TGTGCCAGCAGTGAAGATGCGGGACAGGGTTCCCACGAGCAGTACGTC.

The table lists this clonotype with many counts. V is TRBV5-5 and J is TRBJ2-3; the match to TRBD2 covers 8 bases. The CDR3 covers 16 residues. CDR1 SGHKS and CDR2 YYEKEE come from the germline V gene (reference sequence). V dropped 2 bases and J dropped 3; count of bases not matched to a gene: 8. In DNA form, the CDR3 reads TGTGCCAGCAGCTTAGGGCCGGGAGGGGGGACAGATACGCAGTATTTT. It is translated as CASSLGPGGGTDTQYF.

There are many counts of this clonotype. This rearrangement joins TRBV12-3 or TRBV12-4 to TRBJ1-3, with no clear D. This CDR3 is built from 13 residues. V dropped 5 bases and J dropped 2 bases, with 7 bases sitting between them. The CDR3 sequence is CASSNIPGNTIYF. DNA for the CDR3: TGTGCCAGCAGTAACATCCCTGGAAACACCATATATTTT.

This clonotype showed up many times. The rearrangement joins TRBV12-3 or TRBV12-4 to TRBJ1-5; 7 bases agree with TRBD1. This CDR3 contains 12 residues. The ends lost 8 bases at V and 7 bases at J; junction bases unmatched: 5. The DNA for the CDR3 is TGTGCCAGCCAAACAGGGGTACAGCCCCAGCATTTT. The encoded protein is CASQTGVQPQHF.

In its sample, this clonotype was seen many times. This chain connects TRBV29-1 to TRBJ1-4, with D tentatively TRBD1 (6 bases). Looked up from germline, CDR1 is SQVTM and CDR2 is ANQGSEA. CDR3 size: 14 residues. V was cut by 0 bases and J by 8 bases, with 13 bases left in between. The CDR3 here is CSVEEQGLREKLFF. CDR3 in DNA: TGCAGCGTTGAAGAACAGGGTCTGAGGGAAAAACTGTTTTTT.

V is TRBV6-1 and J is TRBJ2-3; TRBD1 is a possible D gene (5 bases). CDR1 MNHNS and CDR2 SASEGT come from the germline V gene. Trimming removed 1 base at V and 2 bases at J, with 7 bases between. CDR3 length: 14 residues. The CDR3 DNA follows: TGTGCCAGCAGTGAAGGGACAACCACAGATACGCAGTATTTT. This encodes CASSEGTTTDTQYF.

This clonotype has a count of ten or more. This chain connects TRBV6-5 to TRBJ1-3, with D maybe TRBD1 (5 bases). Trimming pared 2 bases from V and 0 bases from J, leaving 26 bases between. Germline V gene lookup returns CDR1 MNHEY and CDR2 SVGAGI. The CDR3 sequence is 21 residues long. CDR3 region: CASSYGQTTGRSGGSGNTIYF. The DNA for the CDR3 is TGTGCCAGCAGTTACGGACAAACGACGGGGAGAAGTGGGGGCTCTGGAAACACCATATATTTT.

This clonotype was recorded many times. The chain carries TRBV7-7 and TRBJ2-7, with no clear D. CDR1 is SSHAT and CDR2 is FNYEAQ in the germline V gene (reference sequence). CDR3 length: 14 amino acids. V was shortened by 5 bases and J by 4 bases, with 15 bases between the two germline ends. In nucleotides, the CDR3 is TGTGCCAGCAGCCCCCTATTAAGCCCATACGAGCAGTACTTC. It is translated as CASSPLLSPYEQYF.

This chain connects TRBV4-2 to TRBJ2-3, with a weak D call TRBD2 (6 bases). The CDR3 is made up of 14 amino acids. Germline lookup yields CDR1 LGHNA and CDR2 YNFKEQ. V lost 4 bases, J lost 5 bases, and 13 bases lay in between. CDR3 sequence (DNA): TGTGCCAGCAGCCTCGGGGGTACCGAAGATACGCAGTATTTT. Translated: CASSLGGTEDTQYF.

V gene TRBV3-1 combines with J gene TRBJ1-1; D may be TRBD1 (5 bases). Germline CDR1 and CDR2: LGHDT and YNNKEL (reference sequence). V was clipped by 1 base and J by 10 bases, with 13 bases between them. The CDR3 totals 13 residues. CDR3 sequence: CASSQVEGRRAFF. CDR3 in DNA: TGTGCCAGCAGCCAAGTCGAGGGGAGGCGAGCTTTCTTT.

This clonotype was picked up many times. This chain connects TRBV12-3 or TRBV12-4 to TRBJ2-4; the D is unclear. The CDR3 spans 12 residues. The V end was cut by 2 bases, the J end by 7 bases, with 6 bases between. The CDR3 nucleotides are TGTGCCAGCAGTTTAAGTAGGAACATTCAGTACTTC. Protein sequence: CASSLSRNIQYF.

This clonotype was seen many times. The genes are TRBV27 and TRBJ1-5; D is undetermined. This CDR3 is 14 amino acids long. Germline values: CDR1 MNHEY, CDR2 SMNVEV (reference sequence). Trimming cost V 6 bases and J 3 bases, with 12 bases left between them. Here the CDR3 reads CASRRAGLNQPQHF. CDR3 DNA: TGTGCCAGCAGGAGGGCGGGCCTCAATCAGCCCCAGCATTTT.

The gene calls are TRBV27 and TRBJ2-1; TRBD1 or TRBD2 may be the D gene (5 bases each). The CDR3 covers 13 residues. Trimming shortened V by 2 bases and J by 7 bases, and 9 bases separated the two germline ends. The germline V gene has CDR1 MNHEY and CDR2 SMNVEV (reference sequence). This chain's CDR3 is CASSLGTNNEQFF. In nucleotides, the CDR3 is TGTGCCAGCAGTTTAGGGACCAATAATGAGCAGTTCTTC.

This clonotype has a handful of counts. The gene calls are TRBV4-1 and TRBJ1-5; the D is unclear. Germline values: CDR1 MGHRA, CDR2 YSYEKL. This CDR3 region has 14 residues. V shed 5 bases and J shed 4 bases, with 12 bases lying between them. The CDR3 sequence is CASSIGLGNQPQHF. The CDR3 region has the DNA TGCGCCAGCAGCATAGGACTGGGAAATCAGCCCCAGCATTTT.

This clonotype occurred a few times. The CDR3 DNA reads as TGTGCCAGCACCTCAGAGGTAGCGGGAGGGAACATTCAGTACTTC. Translating gives CASTSEVAGGNIQYF. J is TRBJ2-4 and V is TRBV7-9; 11 positions match TRBD2. The germline gives CDR1 SEHNR, CDR2 FQNEAQ (reference sequence). CDR3 size: 15 residues. The J segment lost 7 bases and the V segment lost 7 bases, leaving 9 bases of the junction unmatched.

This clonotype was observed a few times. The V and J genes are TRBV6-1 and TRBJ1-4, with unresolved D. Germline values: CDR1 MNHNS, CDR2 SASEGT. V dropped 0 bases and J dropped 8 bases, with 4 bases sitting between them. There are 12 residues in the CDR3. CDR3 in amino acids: CASSEAGEKLFF. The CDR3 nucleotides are TGTGCCAGCAGTGAAGCCGGGGAAAAACTGTTTTTT.

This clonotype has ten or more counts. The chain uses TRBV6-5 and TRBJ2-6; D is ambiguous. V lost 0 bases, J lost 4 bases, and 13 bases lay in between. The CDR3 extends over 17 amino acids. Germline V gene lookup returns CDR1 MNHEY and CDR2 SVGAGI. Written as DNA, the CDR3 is TGTGCCAGCAGTTACTCGACCACGCTGGGGGGGGCCAACGTCCTGACTTTC. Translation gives CASSYSTTLGGANVLTF.

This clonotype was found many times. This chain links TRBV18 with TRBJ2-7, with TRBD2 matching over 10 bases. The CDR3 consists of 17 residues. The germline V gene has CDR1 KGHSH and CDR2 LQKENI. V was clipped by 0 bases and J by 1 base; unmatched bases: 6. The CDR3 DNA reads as TGTGCCAGCTCACCACCGACTAGCGGGCTATGGTCCTACGAGCAGTACTTC. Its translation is CASSPPTSGLWSYEQYF.

CDR3 nucleotide sequence: TGTGCCAGCAATCGGGGGACTAGCGGGGCTATCACCGGGGAGCTGTTTTTT. Amino acids: CASNRGTSGAITGELFF. The chain has TRBV12-3 or TRBV12-4 and TRBJ2-2, with 13 bases aligning to TRBD2. CDR3 length: 17 amino acids. The J segment lost 4 bases and the V segment lost 7 bases, leaving 9 bases of the junction unmatched.

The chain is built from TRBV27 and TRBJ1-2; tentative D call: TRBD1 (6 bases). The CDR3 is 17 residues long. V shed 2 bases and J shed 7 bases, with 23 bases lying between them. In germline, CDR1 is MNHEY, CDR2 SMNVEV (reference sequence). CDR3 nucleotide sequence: TGTGCCAGCAGTTTAACCCCCTCAATAGGGGGGGCGCTTGGCTACACCTTC. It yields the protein CASSLTPSIGGALGYTF.

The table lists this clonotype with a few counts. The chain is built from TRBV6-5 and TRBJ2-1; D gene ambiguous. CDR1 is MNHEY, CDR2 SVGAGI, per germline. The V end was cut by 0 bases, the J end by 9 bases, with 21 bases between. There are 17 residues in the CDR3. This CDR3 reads CASSYSRPSRWAGEQFF. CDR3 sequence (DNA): TGTGCCAGCAGTTACTCTCGGCCCAGTCGCTGGGCCGGTGAGCAGTTCTTC.

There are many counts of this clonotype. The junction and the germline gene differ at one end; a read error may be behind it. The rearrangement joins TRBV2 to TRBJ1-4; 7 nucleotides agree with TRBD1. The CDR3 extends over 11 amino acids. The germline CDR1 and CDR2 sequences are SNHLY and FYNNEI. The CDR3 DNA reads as TGTGCCAGCAGTGCCAGACAGGGAAAAATTTTT. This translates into CASSARQGKIF.